The T cell receptor (beta chain) described here comes from a study of T cells in Graves' hyperthyroidism and ophthalmopathy. Looked up from germline, CDR1 is MNHEY and CDR2 is SMNVEV (reference sequence). CDR3 length: 14 amino acids. V shed 4 bases and J shed 0 bases, with 9 bases lying between them. For this clonotype: What it binds is unknown.

Notes on the study in general: The majority of expanded thyroid clonotypes above 0.001 also appeared in blood.

Amplification of TCR beta CDR3 regions was performed using RNA transcripts as template. TCR CDR3 underwent first-round RT-PCR with the HTBI primer set. One entry per CDR3 protein, called by TCRdb with MiXCR from the multiplex PCR reads. The top ten hold 16% of the sample, which has around 700,000 distinct CDR3 sequences, around 20% seen once. Thyroid ultrasound and orbital computed tomography, with clinical symptoms and serum thyroxine and TRAb, informed diagnoses. This TCR came from a woman aged 50 to 65 with Graves' hyperthyroidism that later progressed to Graves' ophthalmopathy. Source material: blood. The genes are TRBV27 and TRBJ1-1; D unclear. CDR3 region: CASSYPVLNTEAFF. Written as DNA, the CDR3 is TGTGCCAGCAGTTATCCGGTGTTGAACACTGAAGCTTTCTTT.